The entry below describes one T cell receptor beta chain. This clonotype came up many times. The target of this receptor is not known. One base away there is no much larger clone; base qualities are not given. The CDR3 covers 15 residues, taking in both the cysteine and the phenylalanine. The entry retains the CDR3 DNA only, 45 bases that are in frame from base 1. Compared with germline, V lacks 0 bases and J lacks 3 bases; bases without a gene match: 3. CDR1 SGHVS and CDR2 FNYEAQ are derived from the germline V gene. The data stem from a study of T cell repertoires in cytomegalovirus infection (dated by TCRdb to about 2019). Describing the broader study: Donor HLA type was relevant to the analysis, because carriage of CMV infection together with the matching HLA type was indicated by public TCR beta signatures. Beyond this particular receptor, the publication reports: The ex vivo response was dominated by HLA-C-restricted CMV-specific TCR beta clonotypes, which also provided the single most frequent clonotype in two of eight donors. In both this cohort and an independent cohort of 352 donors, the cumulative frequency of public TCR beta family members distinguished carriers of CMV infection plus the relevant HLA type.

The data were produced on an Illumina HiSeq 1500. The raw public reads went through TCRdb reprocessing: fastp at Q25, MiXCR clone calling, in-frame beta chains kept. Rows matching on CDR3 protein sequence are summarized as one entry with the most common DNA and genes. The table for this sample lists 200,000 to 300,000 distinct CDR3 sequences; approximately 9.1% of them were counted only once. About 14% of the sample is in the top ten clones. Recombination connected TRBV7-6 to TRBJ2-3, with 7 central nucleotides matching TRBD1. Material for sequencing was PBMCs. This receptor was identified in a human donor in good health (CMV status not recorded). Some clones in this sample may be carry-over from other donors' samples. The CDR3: CASSLAPTGTDTQYF. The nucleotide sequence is TGTGCCAGCAGCTTAGCCCCGACAGGGACAGATACGCAGTATTTT. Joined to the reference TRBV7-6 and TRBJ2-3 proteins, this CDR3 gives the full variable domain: GAGVSQSPRYKVTKRGQDVALRCDPISGHVSLYWYRQALGQGPEFLTYFNYEAQQDKSGLPNDRFSAERPEGSISTLTIQRTEQRDSAMYRCASSLAPTGTDTQYFGPGTRLTVL.